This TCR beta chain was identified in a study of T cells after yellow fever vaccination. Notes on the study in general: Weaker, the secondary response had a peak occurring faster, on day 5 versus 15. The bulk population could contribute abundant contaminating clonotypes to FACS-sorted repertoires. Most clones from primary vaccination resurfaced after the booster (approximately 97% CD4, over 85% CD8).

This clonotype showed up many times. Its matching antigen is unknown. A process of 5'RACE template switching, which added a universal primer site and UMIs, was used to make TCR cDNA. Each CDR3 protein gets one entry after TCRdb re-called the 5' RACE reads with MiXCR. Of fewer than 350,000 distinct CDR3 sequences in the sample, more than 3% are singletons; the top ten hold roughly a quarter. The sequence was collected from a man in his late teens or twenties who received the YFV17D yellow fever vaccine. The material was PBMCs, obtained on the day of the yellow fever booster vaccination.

The CDR3: CASGPWTSSDTQYF. The CDR3 DNA follows: TGTGCCAGCGGGCCTTGGACTAGCTCCGATACGCAGTATTTT. The chain uses TRBV6-2 or TRBV6-3 and TRBJ2-3, with 8 bases matching TRBD2. Germline V lookup: CDR1 MNHEY, CDR2 SVGEGT. The CDR3 is 14 residues long. Trimming removed 8 bases from V and 6 bases from J; junction bases left unmatched: 10.